The rows below give T cell receptor beta chains drawn from one sample of a study of CD8 T cells in Susac syndrome. Using its own MiXCR run on the immunoSEQ multiplex PCR reads, TCRdb lists one record per CDR3 protein. The data show 77,000 or so distinct CDR3 sequences, roughly 91% seen once. The sequenced sample consisted of CD4+ T cells from PBMCs. These receptors were taken from a human donor with Susac syndrome. CDR3s include the opening cysteine and the closing phenylalanine or tryptophan. D genes are given only for firm matches. Size tells how often a clone was seen (once, few, many) or the class of an expanded clone, and some rows leave it out.

D | J | length | size | V | CDR3 | DNA
TRBD2 | TRBJ2-1 | 12 | . | TRBV20-1 | CSVRTSGALEFF | TGCAGTGTTCGGACTAGCGGGGCGTTGGAGTTCTTC
. | TRBJ2-7 | 12 | . | TRBV20-1 | CSAPVNAWEQYF | TGCAGTGCCCCCGTAAACGCCTGGGAGCAGTACTTC
. | TRBJ2-5 | 13 | . | TRBV23-1 | CASSRIVGETQYF | TGCGCCAGCAGCCGCATCGTTGGAGAGACCCAGTACTTC
TRBD2 | TRBJ2-3 | 13 | once | TRBV7-2 | CASSYGTRGTQYF | TGTGCCAGCAGCTACGGGACTAGGGGTACGCAGTATTTT
TRBD2 | TRBJ2-3 | 16 | few | TRBV28 | CASSSRLAGRTDTQYF | TGTGCCAGCAGTTCCAGACTAGCGGGACGCACAGATACGCAGTATTTT
. | TRBJ1-1 | 14 | . | TRBV18 | CASSPLGSGTEAFF | TGTGCCAGCTCACCACTGGGGTCGGGCACTGAAGCTTTCTTT
. | TRBJ1-5 | 14 | . | TRBV18 | CASSPGNSNQPQHF | TGTGCCAGCTCACCCGGCAATAGCAATCAGCCCCAGCATTTT
TRBD1 | TRBJ2-7 | 15 | . | TRBV6-6 | CASSWNSGQPYEQYF | TGTGCCAGCAGTTGGAATTCGGGACAGCCTTACGAGCAGTACTTC
TRBD1 | TRBJ1-1 | 13 | . | TRBV3-1 | CASSHGQGREAFF | TGTGCCAGCAGCCACGGACAGGGAAGAGAAGCTTTCTTT
TRBD1 | TRBJ1-4 | 19 | . | TRBV7-9 | CASSSGRQGSILGNEKLFF | TGTGCCAGCAGCTCGGGTCGACAGGGTTCAATCTTGGGGAATGAAAAACTGTTTTTT
TRBD2 | TRBJ2-5 | 16 | . | TRBV2 | CASSEGSGGFIETQYF | TGTGCCAGCAGTGAGGGGTCGGGGGGATTTATAGAGACCCAGTACTTC
. | TRBJ2-6 | 18 | . | TRBV6-5 | CASSYSRDGFSGANVLTF | TGTGCCAGCAGTTACTCTAGGGACGGATTCTCGGGGGCCAACGTCCTGACTTTC
. | TRBJ2-7 | 14 | . | TRBV7-2 | CASSSRDILMEQYF | TGTGCCAGCAGCTCCCGGGACATCCTGATGGAGCAGTACTTC
. | TRBJ2-1 | 15 | . | TRBV5-8 | CASSPTGNYYNEQFF | TGTGCCAGCAGCCCAACAGGGAACTACTACAATGAGCAGTTCTTC
. | TRBJ2-3 | 15 | . | TRBV7-2 | CASSFGVPSTDTQYF | TGTGCCAGCAGCTTCGGGGTCCCTAGCACAGATACGCAGTATTTT
. | TRBJ1-1 | 16 | . | TRBV5-1 | CASREGTGMMNTEAFF | TGCGCCAGCAGGGAGGGAACAGGGATGATGAACACTGAAGCTTTCTTT
. | TRBJ1-5 | 16 | . | TRBV7-2 | CASSFSYRGENQPQHF | TGTGCCAGCAGCTTTTCTTACCGGGGCGAGAATCAGCCCCAGCATTTT
. | TRBJ2-6 | 15 | . | TRBV6-1 | CASGRTQLGANVLTF | TGTGCCAGCGGCAGGACCCAACTCGGGGCCAACGTCCTGACTTTC
. | TRBJ1-1 | 13 | . | TRBV29-1 | CSVARGDNTEAFF | TGCAGCGTTGCCCGGGGGGATAACACTGAAGCTTTCTTT
. | TRBJ2-6 | 16 | . | TRBV28 | CASIGTRLSGANVLTF | TGTGCCAGCATCGGGACAAGGCTCTCTGGGGCCAACGTCCTGACTTTC
. | TRBJ1-1 | 15 | . | TRBV7-2 | CASNILIGGYTEAFF | TGTGCCAGCAACATTCTCATCGGCGGCTACACTGAAGCTTTCTTT
TRBD1 | TRBJ2-1 | 14 | few | TRBV5-1 | CASGPGQAYNEQFF | TGCGCCAGCGGCCCGGGACAGGCGTACAATGAGCAGTTCTTC
. | TRBJ2-7 | 14 | once | TRBV5-6 | CASSWGSAIYEQYF | TGTGCCAGCAGCTGGGGATCCGCCATCTACGAGCAGTACTTC
TRBD2 | TRBJ2-5 | 14 | . | TRBV20-1 | CGPVLAGSLETQYF | TGTGGGCCCGTCTTAGCGGGGAGTTTGGAGACCCAGTACTTC